This TCR beta chain came from a study of T cell responses to AZD1222 COVID-19 vaccine. In regard to this clone: The antigen is not known.

Notes on the study in general: Repertoire sampling happened only post peak T cell response. Regions left unmutated in variants are reportedly the target of nearly half of spike-specific TCRs. Of the AZD1222 recipients, only 5 to 7 were seropositive at baseline. Mostly white British, mostly female donors; authors suggested clonal diversity may be underestimated.

V gave up 4 bases and J gave up 6 bases, with 13 bases separating them. This CDR3 is built from 13 residues. Germline lookup yields CDR1 MGHDK and CDR2 SYGVNS. TCRdb keeps only in-frame clones here, not all; method: immunoSEQ multiplex PCR. Here the sample spans more than 85,000 clones, roughly 90% being singletons. This receptor was obtained from an adult in good health. The chain employs TRBV25-1 and TRBJ2-7; no firm D call. The material sequenced was peripheral blood, taken on day 0 of MenACWY control vaccination. This chain's CDR3 is CASSGKDRPEQYF. For the CDR3, the DNA is TGTGCCAGCAGTGGAAAGGACCGCCCCGAGCAGTACTTC.